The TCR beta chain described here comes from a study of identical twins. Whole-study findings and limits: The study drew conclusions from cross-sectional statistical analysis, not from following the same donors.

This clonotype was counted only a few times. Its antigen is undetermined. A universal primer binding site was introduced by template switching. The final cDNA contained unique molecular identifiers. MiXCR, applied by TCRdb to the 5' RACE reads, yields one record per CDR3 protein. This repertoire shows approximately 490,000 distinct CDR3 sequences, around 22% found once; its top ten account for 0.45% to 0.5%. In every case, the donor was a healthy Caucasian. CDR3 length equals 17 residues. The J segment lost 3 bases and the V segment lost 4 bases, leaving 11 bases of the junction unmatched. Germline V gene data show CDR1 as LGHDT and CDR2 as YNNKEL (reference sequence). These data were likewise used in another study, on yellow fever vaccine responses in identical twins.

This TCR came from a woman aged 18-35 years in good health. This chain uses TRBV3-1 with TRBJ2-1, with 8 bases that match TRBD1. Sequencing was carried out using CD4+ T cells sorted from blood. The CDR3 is CASSRSDRGPLYNEQFF. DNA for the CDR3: TGTGCCAGCAGCCGATCCGACAGGGGACCACTCTACAATGAGCAGTTCTTC.